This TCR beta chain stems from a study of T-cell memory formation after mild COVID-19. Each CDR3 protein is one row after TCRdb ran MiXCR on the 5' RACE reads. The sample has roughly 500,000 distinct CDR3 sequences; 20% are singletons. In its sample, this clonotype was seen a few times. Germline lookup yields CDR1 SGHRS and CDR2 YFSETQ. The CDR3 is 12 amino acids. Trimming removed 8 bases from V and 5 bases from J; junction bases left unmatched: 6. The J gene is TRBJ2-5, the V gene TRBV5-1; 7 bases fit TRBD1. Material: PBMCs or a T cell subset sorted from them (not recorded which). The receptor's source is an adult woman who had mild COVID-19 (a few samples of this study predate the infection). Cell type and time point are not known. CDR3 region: CASGQAGETQYF. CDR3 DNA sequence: TGCGCCAGTGGACAGGCTGGGGAGACCCAGTACTTC. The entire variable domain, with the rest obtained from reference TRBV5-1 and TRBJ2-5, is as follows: KAGVTQTPRYLIKTRGQQVTLSCSPISGHRSVSWYQQTPGQGLQFLFEYFSETQRNKGNFPGRFSGRQFSNSRSEMNVSTLELGDSALYLCASGQAGETQYFGPGTRLLVL.